One sample yielded the 31 T cell receptor beta chains listed below, sequenced in a study of T cell repertoires in cytomegalovirus infection. A single record per CDR3 protein comes from TCRdb applying MiXCR to the reads. The repertoire has about 530,000 distinct CDR3 sequences, less than 30% of them found once; the top ten carry about 13%. Sequencing was carried out using PBMCs. The receptors originated from a human donor in good health (CMV status not recorded). Some clones in this sample may be carry-over from other donors' samples.

This CDR3 reads CATSIGTGGGVGTQYF. The CDR3 nucleotides are TGTGCCACCTCCATAGGGACAGGGGGCGGAGTCGGGACCCAGTACTTC. The rearrangement joins TRBV24-1 to TRBJ2-5, with TRBD1 matching over 12 bases. Looked up from germline, CDR1 is KGHDR and CDR2 is SFDVKD. The CDR3 has 16 residues. V gave up 9 bases and J gave up 7 bases; unmatched junction bases: 14.

The sample holds many counts of this clonotype. V usage is TRBV7-2 and J usage is TRBJ2-7; D call uncertain. The CDR3 runs 13 residues. V dropped 5 bases and J dropped 3 bases, with 11 bases sitting between them. Germline V CDR1 and CDR2: SGHTA, FQGNSA. CDR3 sequence: CASSPWTGYEQYF. The CDR3 DNA is TGTGCCAGCAGCCCCTGGACCGGCTACGAGCAGTACTTC.

This clonotype was found a few times. The J gene is TRBJ2-7, the V gene TRBV10-2, with D hard to call. Germline assignment: CDR1 WSHSY and CDR2 SAAADI. The CDR3 has 13 residues. The germline V and J ends were trimmed by 5 bases and 3 bases, with 11 bases remaining between them. The CDR3: CASSWTPDYEQYF. Written as DNA, the CDR3 is TGCGCCAGCAGTTGGACGCCCGACTACGAGCAGTACTTC.

This clonotype has a handful of counts. V and J are TRBV20-1 and TRBJ1-1; possible D gene TRBD1, 6 bases. The V and J ends lost 6 bases and 7 bases respectively, with 27 bases between them. The CDR3 consists of 16 residues. Germline CDR1 reads DFQATT; CDR2 reads SNEGSKA (reference sequence). Here the CDR3 reads CSALSQDSPRSSEAFF. CDR3 nucleotides: TGCAGTGCCCTTTCCCAGGACAGCCCGAGAAGTAGTGAAGCTTTCTTT.

The table lists this clonotype with a few counts. This chain connects TRBV6-1 to TRBJ1-1, with TRBD1 matching 10 bases. The germline CDR1 and CDR2 sequences are MNHNS and SASEGT. CDR3 size: 15 residues. V dropped 6 bases and J dropped 8; count of bases not matched to a gene: 12. The CDR3 nucleotides read TGTGCCAGCAGACGGCGACAGGGGGCGCGAGGAGAAGCTTTCTTT. It is translated as CASRRRQGARGEAFF.

CDR3 amino acids: CSATGLAGALREQFF. As DNA, the CDR3 is TGCAGTGCCACCGGGCTAGCGGGAGCTTTACGTGAGCAGTTCTTC. The V gene is TRBV20-1, the J gene TRBJ2-1; 10 nucleotides line up with TRBD2. The CDR3 consists of 15 residues. V lost 6 bases and J lost 9; bases outside the gene matches: 14. Germline CDR1 is DFQATT and CDR2 is SNEGSKA (reference sequence).

This sequence joins TRBV6-2 or TRBV6-3 and TRBJ1-2; 7 bases are a match to TRBD1. Germline V gene lookup returns CDR1 MNHEY and CDR2 SVGEGT. This CDR3 contains 15 residues. Unmatched junction bases numbered 8, after V lost 6 bases and J lost 1 base. The CDR3 coding sequence is TGTGCCAGCAGATCAACACAGGGGAATAACTATGGCTACACCTTC. It encodes CASRSTQGNNYGYTF.

Comments on this clonotype: Mismatch with germline at one junction end may stem from a read error. The rearrangement joins TRBV28 to TRBJ1-1; D gene ambiguous. The CDR3 has 14 amino acids. CDR1 and CDR2 from the germline V gene are MDHEN and SYDVKM. CDR3 amino acids: CASSLWTVNTEAFF. The CDR3 DNA follows: TGTGCCAGCAGTCTATGGACGGTGAACACTGAAGCTTTCTTT.

The table lists this clonotype with a few counts. This chain joins TRBV2 and TRBJ1-2; tentative D call: TRBD1 (5 bases). Trimming took 5 bases from V and 7 from J, leaving 14 bases between them. Germline CDR1 is SNHLY and CDR2 is FYNNEI. CDR3 length equals 13 residues. CDR3 in DNA: TGTGCCAGCAGTCAGGGAGCGGGAGGTGGCTACACCTTC. Amino acids: CASSQGAGGGYTF. The full variable domain, with the rest looked up from reference TRBV2 and TRBJ1-2, is EPEVTQTPSHQVTQMGQEVILRCVPISNHLYFYWYRQILGQKVEFLVSFYNNEISEKSEIFDDQFSVERPDGSNFTLKIRSTKLEDSAMYFCASSQGAGGGYTFGSGTRLTVV.

This clonotype was seen a handful of times. The chain carries TRBV6-2 or TRBV6-3 and TRBJ2-7, with TRBD1 matching over 8 bases. This CDR3 contains 12 residues. J gave up 4 bases and V 8 bases, and 4 bases lay outside the gene matches. Per the germline V gene, CDR1 is MNHEY and CDR2 is SVGEGT. Here the CDR3 reads CASGQGMYEQYF. CDR3 coding DNA: TGTGCCAGCGGACAGGGTATGTACGAGCAGTACTTC.

This clonotype was counted at least ten times. The rearrangement joins TRBV27 to TRBJ1-2, with TRBD1 matching 8 bases. V dropped 5 bases and J dropped 10; count of bases not matched to a gene: 6. The CDR3 runs to 12 residues. Looked up from germline, CDR1 is MNHEY and CDR2 is SMNVEV (reference sequence). The CDR3 protein is CASSGTGGLYTF. Written as DNA, the CDR3 is TGTGCCAGCAGTGGTACAGGGGGTCTCTACACCTTC.

The J gene is TRBJ2-7, the V gene TRBV7-2; possible D gene TRBD2, 5 bases. With 5 bases removed from V and 3 bases from J, the gap between germline ends came to 20 bases. From germline, CDR1 is SGHTA and CDR2 FQGNSA. The CDR3 runs 16 residues. DNA of the CDR3: TGTGCCAGCAGCACCCTCCTAGGGTTCGAGGGCTACGAGCAGTACTTC. It encodes CASSTLLGFEGYEQYF.

This clonotype has just a few counts. The V gene is TRBV12-3 or TRBV12-4, the J gene TRBJ2-7, with D tentatively TRBD1 (6 bases). V dropped 3 bases and J dropped 0 bases, with 15 bases sitting between them. There are 16 residues in the CDR3. The CDR3 protein is CASSFGTRTSSYEQYV. The CDR3 DNA is TGTGCCAGCAGTTTCGGGACACGGACGAGCTCCTACGAGCAGTACGTC.

This clonotype came up many times. The genes are TRBV7-6 and TRBJ2-7, with a weak D call TRBD2 (5 bases). V lost 5 bases and J 5 bases, leaving 10 bases between the germline ends. The CDR3 spans 12 residues. The germline CDR1 and CDR2 sequences are SGHVS and FNYEAQ. CDR3 sequence: CASSQLGDEQYF. The CDR3 DNA reads as TGTGCCAGCAGCCAACTAGGTGACGAGCAGTACTTC.

This clonotype occurred a few times. The CDR3 coding sequence is TGTGCCAGCAGCCCCCGGGCAGACCCTCGGGAGACCCAGTACTTC. As protein: CASSPRADPRETQYF. This rearrangement joins TRBV28 to TRBJ2-5; D is uncertain. The ends were cut back, 6 bases at V and 5 bases at J, with 19 bases in the middle. CDR1 and CDR2 (germline): MDHEN, SYDVKM. This CDR3 has 15 residues.

The CDR3 spells CASSLNRQGVEQFF. The DNA for the CDR3 is TGTGCCAGCAGCTTAAACCGACAGGGGGTTGAGCAGTTCTTC. The chain has TRBV7-6 and TRBJ2-1, with TRBD1 matching over 9 bases. Germline-derived CDR1 and CDR2 are SGHVS and FNYEAQ. This CDR3 spans 14 amino acids. Trimming removed 2 bases from V and 9 bases from J; junction bases left unmatched: 5.

This clonotype came up many times. The CDR3 DNA is TGTGCCAGCAGCTTAAGAGGACAGGGCGGTACCGGGGAGCTGTTTTTT. It is translated as CASSLRGQGGTGELFF. The chain has TRBV7-2 and TRBJ2-2; 8 bases agree with TRBD1. Germline CDR1 is SGHTA and CDR2 is FQGNSA. V gave up 2 bases and J gave up 5 bases; unmatched junction bases: 7. The CDR3 is 16 amino acids.

This chain uses TRBV6-1 with TRBJ2-5; TRBD2 matches 7 bases. This CDR3 is 15 amino acids long. V lost 7 bases and J lost 0; bases outside the gene matches: 8. Germline V gene data show CDR1 as MNHNS and CDR2 as SASEGT. The DNA of the CDR3 is TGTGCCAGCACCCAGGGAGGGTACAACCAAGAGACCCAGTACTTC. Amino acid sequence: CASTQGGYNQETQYF.

This clonotype was recorded a few times. The chain uses TRBV6-1 and TRBJ1-1; D may be TRBD1 (5 bases). The CDR3 loop spans 15 amino acids. The V gene's germline CDR1 is MNHNS and CDR2 SASEGT. V was trimmed by 7 bases and J by 3 bases, leaving 18 bases between them. The CDR3 nucleotides are TGTGCCAGCATCTTCGGGGCAGCTGGGGACACTGAAGCTTTCTTT. Protein: CASIFGAAGDTEAFF.

V is TRBV6-1 and J is TRBJ2-1, with 9 bases that match TRBD2. The junction had 15 bases not matched to a gene; V was cut back by 10 bases and J by 8 bases. The CDR3 loop spans 15 amino acids. From germline, CDR1 is MNHNS and CDR2 SASEGT. CDR3 in amino acids: CATRTSGYAGDEQFF. CDR3 nucleotide sequence: TGTGCCACCAGAACTAGCGGGTACGCGGGGGATGAGCAGTTCTTC.

This rearrangement joins TRBV6-8 to TRBJ1-1, with D hard to call. Germline V gives CDR1 MNHGY, CDR2 SAAAGT. This CDR3 has 12 residues. V lost 2 bases, J lost 5 bases, and 6 bases lay in between. CDR3 sequence reads: CASSYLGTEAFF. The CDR3 coding sequence is TGTGCCAGCAGTTACCTGGGGACTGAAGCTTTCTTT.

This rearrangement joins TRBV7-2 to TRBJ2-1, with a weak D call TRBD1 (6 bases). The germline CDR1 and CDR2 sequences are SGHTA and FQGNSA. Trimming pared 4 bases from V and 5 bases from J, leaving 24 bases between. The CDR3 runs 18 residues. For the CDR3, the DNA is TGTGCCAGCAGCTCCCCAGACAGACGAATGAGGGGGAACAATGAGCAGTTCTTC. It yields the protein CASSSPDRRMRGNNEQFF.

This clonotype has ten or more counts. The genes are TRBV7-2 and TRBJ2-7; the D gene is possibly TRBD2 (6 bases). The CDR3 has 17 residues. Germline values: CDR1 SGHTA, CDR2 FQGNSA. V lost 2 bases and J 2 bases, leaving 19 bases between the germline ends. CDR3 DNA sequence: TGTGCCAGCAGCTTATCGTGCGTGGGTAGCGGTACCTACGAGCAGTACGTC. It is translated as CASSLSCVGSGTYEQYV.

As for this clonotype: This may come from a read error, since a much larger clone is one base off. CDR3 bases: TGTGCCAGCAGTTACCCTAGTGGAAGACTAGCGGGAGTATGGGGTGAGCATTTCTTC. Protein: CASSYPSGRLAGVWGEHFF. The J gene is TRBJ2-1, the V gene TRBV6-2 or TRBV6-3, with 12 bases matching TRBD2. The CDR3 consists of 19 residues. Germline CDR1 MNHEY, CDR2 SVGEGT.

This clonotype was recorded many times. The chain joins TRBV7-6 to TRBJ2-1, with 8 bases lining up with TRBD2. The germline gives CDR1 SGHVS, CDR2 FNYEAQ. The CDR3 loop spans 19 amino acids. Trimming removed 2 bases from V and 7 bases from J; junction bases left unmatched: 19. In DNA form, the CDR3 reads TGTGCCAGCAGCTTACCGGGGGGGGCTGGCGCACCCGAGCGGAATGAGCAGTTCTTC. Amino acid sequence: CASSLPGGAGAPERNEQFF.

This chain links TRBV7-8 with TRBJ1-2; D is unresolved. V shed 1 base and J shed 4 bases, with 7 bases lying between them. Germline V gives CDR1 SGHVS, CDR2 FQNEAQ. The CDR3 totals 13 residues. The CDR3 here is CASSLVGLYGYTF. In nucleotides, the CDR3 is TGTGCCAGCAGCTTAGTCGGGCTCTATGGCTACACCTTC.

The V gene is TRBV2, the J gene TRBJ2-1, with D maybe TRBD2 (6 bases). The germline gives CDR1 SNHLY, CDR2 FYNNEI. With 6 bases removed from V and 10 bases from J, the gap between germline ends came to 10 bases. There are 11 residues in the CDR3. The CDR3 coding sequence is TGTGCCAGCAGCCCCACTAGCGAGCAGTTCTTC. Its translation is CASSPTSEQFF.

The V call is TRBV6-2 or TRBV6-3, the J call TRBJ2-5; no reliable D call. Germline values: CDR1 MNHEY, CDR2 SVGEGT. V was clipped by 5 bases and J by 2 bases, with 21 bases between them. This CDR3 comprises 17 residues. CDR3 loop: CASSQPPYRRNQETQYF. CDR3 DNA: TGTGCCAGCAGTCAACCCCCCTATCGGAGAAATCAAGAGACCCAGTACTTC.

The chain carries TRBV2 and TRBJ2-7; possibly TRBD1 for D (5 bases). V was pared by 5 bases and J by 4 bases, with 12 bases between. The germline CDR1 and CDR2 sequences are SNHLY and FYNNEI. The CDR3 loop spans 13 amino acids. The CDR3 DNA reads as TGTGCCAGCAGTCTGCCGACAGAGTACGAGCAGTACGTC. Translated, it gives CASSLPTEYEQYV.

Concerning this clonotype itself: A much bigger clone sits one base away, suggesting this may be a read error. The chain uses TRBV7-9 and TRBJ2-6; D is undetermined. The CDR3 runs 14 residues. Looked up from germline, CDR1 is SEHNR and CDR2 is FQNEAQ (reference sequence). The ends were cut back, 0 bases at V and 2 bases at J, with 2 bases in the middle. The CDR3 here is CASSLAAGANVLTF. The CDR3 nucleotides are TGTGCCAGCAGCTTAGCAGCTGGGGCCAACGTCCTGACTTTC.

The chain combines TRBV4-1 with TRBJ1-2; 8 nucleotides line up with TRBD1. The ends lost 3 bases at V and 4 bases at J; junction bases unmatched: 7. CDR1 is MGHRA and CDR2 is YSYEKL in the germline V gene. This CDR3 contains 15 residues. For the CDR3, the DNA is TGCGCCAGCAGCCATAAGCAGGGGGCCCCCTATGGCTACACCTTC. Its translation is CASSHKQGAPYGYTF.